Below, 12 T cell receptor beta chains from the same sample are listed, as sequenced in a study of T cells in Graves' hyperthyroidism and ophthalmopathy. RNA transcripts gave rise to amplified TCR beta CDR3 regions. TCR CDR3 regions were first amplified by RT-PCR with HTBI primers. TCRdb reprocessed the multiplex PCR reads with MiXCR, giving one entry per CDR3 protein. Found here are approximately 700,000 distinct CDR3 sequences, about 45% of them singletons; the top ten hold less than 9%. The sample comprised peripheral blood or thyroid tissue (not recorded which). These receptors all come from an adult man with Graves' disease, either hyperthyroidism or ophthalmopathy (not recorded which).

This clonotype was seen many times. The V call is TRBV7-8, the J call TRBJ1-6; D remains ambiguous. The CDR3 sequence is 13 residues long. Looked up from germline, CDR1 is SGHVS and CDR2 is FQNEAQ. V was shortened by 2 bases and J by 10 bases, with 9 bases between the two germline ends. This CDR3 is CASSLLRLSPLHF. CDR3 coding DNA: TGTGCCAGCAGCTTACTGCGGTTATCACCCCTCCACTTT.

The chain employs TRBV7-6 and TRBJ1-1; D unclear. Trimming removed 4 bases at V and 4 bases at J, with 13 bases between. The CDR3 is made up of 14 amino acids. CDR1 is SGHVS, CDR2 FNYEAQ, per germline. CDR3 protein: CASSSYRGGTEAFF. The CDR3 region has the DNA TGTGCCAGCAGCTCCTACCGGGGTGGCACTGAAGCTTTCTTT.

This chain uses TRBV6-7 with TRBJ1-1; D may be TRBD1 (6 bases). TRBV6-7 is labeled an ORF, and its function is uncertain. The CDR3 is 15 residues long. V lost 6 bases and J 3 bases, leaving 17 bases between the germline ends. The CDR3 bases are TGTGCCAGCAGAGCTAGGGGGGCAGGTGACACTGAAGCTTTCTTT. Protein product: CASRARGAGDTEAFF.

The chain joins TRBV12-3 or TRBV12-4 to TRBJ2-7; 11 positions match TRBD2. The J segment lost 2 bases and the V segment lost 4 bases, leaving 4 bases of the junction unmatched. The CDR3 has 15 residues. The CDR3 here is CASSYKTSGTYEQYF. In DNA, the CDR3 is TGTGCCAGCAGTTATAAGACTAGCGGGACCTACGAGCAGTACTTC.

This clonotype was found a few times. V gene TRBV7-3 combines with J gene TRBJ1-1; 10 nucleotides align to TRBD1. Germline V CDR1 and CDR2: SGHTA, FQGTGA. This CDR3 contains 17 residues. After removal of 6 bases from V and 5 bases from J, the junction contained 15 bases not matched to a gene. CDR3 sequence reads: CASSPGTGEKGTTEAFF. The CDR3 DNA follows: TGTGCCAGCAGTCCCGGGACAGGGGAAAAGGGTACGACTGAAGCTTTCTTT.

The chain carries TRBV29-1 and TRBJ1-3, with 7 bases aligning to TRBD1. CDR1 is SQVTM and CDR2 is ANQGSEA in the germline V gene. The ends lost 7 bases at V and 5 bases at J; junction bases unmatched: 11. The CDR3 extends over 14 amino acids. This chain's CDR3 is CSATGDDRRNTIYF. The CDR3 region has the DNA TGCAGCGCTACAGGGGACGATAGGCGAAACACCATATATTTT.

The V and J genes are TRBV5-6 and TRBJ1-2; the D is unclear. Trimming cost V 6 bases and J 4 bases, with 22 bases left between them. Looked up from germline, CDR1 is SGHDT and CDR2 is YYEEEE. The CDR3 has 16 amino acids. The DNA of the CDR3 is TGTGCCAGCACCGTGGCGGCAGATGAGGGTCTCTATGGCTACACCTTC. This translates into CASTVAADEGLYGYTF.

This clonotype showed up many times. In nucleotides, the CDR3 is TGTGCCAGCAGCCCCTGGACAGGGGGCGCGAAAGGGGCCAACGTCCTGACTTTC. It yields the protein CASSPWTGGAKGANVLTF. The rearrangement links TRBV7-8 to TRBJ2-6; 11 bases are a match to TRBD1. V gave up 5 bases and J gave up 4 bases; unmatched junction bases: 10. This CDR3 has 18 residues. Germline V CDR1 and CDR2: SGHVS, FQNEAQ.

This clonotype was observed once. The chain is built from TRBV11-2 and TRBJ1-5, with D perhaps matching TRBD1 (6 bases). The CDR3 sequence is 16 residues long. The germline gives CDR1 SGHAT, CDR2 FQNNGV. V gave up 1 base and J gave up 6 bases, with 16 bases separating them. Written as DNA, the CDR3 is TGTGCCAGCAGCTTAGTCAACAGGGTGGCGGGTCAGCCCCAGCATTTT. Its translation is CASSLVNRVAGQPQHF. Variable domain in full (rest from reference TRBV11-2 and TRBJ1-5): EAGVAQSPRYKIIEKRQSVAFWCNPISGHATLYWYQQILGQGPKLLIQFQNNGVVDDSQLPKDRFSAERLKGVDSTLKIQPAKLEDSAVYLCASSLVNRVAGQPQHFGDGTRLSIL.

In this sample, this clonotype turned up a few times. The chain uses TRBV5-1 and TRBJ1-4, with D unresolved. This CDR3 has 13 residues. Trimming left V 0 bases short and J 11 bases short, with 11 bases between. Germline assignment: CDR1 SGHRS and CDR2 YFSETQ. The CDR3 loop is CASSLGEGGKLFF. CDR3 DNA: TGCGCCAGCAGCTTGGGGGAGGGCGGTAAACTGTTTTTT.

In this sample, this clonotype turned up once. The gene calls are TRBV19 and TRBJ1-2, with D perhaps TRBD1 (5 bases). Germline V gives CDR1 LNHDA, CDR2 SQIVND (reference sequence). Trimming removed 8 bases from V and 7 bases from J, with 17 bases in between. The CDR3 is 13 amino acids. The CDR3 DNA is TGTGCCAGTGCTAGCCCGGCAGGGTTTGGCTACACCTTC. Encoded protein: CASASPAGFGYTF.

This clonotype was observed many times. The chain uses TRBV29-1 and TRBJ1-4; D is possibly TRBD1 (5 bases). In germline, CDR1 is SQVTM, CDR2 ANQGSEA. This CDR3 is 15 amino acids long. The V end was cut by 1 base, the J end by 0 bases, with 9 bases between. Here the CDR3 reads CSVEARGATNEKLFF. Written as DNA, the CDR3 is TGCAGCGTTGAAGCGAGGGGTGCAACTAATGAAAAACTGTTTTTT.